The clone carrying this TCR beta chain turned up a few times. Its antigen is not known. Both 60 Vbeta primers and 13 Jbeta primers went into the PCR. The protocol was immunoSEQ multiplex PCR, while the TCRdb copy is restricted to in-frame clones and leaves out a portion. This sample has fewer than 250,000 clones, with 75% to 80% found just once. These data belong to a study of cytomegalovirus exposure and HLA in healthy donors. Study results and limitations: A later analysis associated under 20,000 TCR beta sequences with HLA alleles at a 0.05 false discovery rate. Of the V segments, some could not be distinguished, including TRBV6-2 and TRBV6-3, and were excluded.

The CDR3 has 18 residues. J gave up 2 bases and V 2 bases, and 9 bases lay outside the gene matches. Germline CDR1 is MDHEN and CDR2 is SYDVKM. The sequenced sample consisted of PBMCs. The receptor's source is a male donor in good health and CMV-seronegative. This chain connects TRBV28 to TRBJ2-5, with TRBD2 matching 12 bases. CDR3 sequence reads: CASSLTSGRWGGQETQYF. CDR3 bases: TGTGCCAGCAGTTTAACTAGCGGGAGGTGGGGGGGGCAAGAGACCCAGTACTTC.